The rows below give T cell receptor beta chains drawn from one sample of a study of beta chain features in type 1 diabetes. TCRdb keeps only in-frame clones here, not all; method: immunoSEQ multiplex PCR. The sample has over 120,000 clones, about 10% seen once; the top ten hold under 1.5%. The material sequenced was naive CD4+ T cells from blood. Receptors were obtained from a man aged 18 to 30 in good health. Both conserved end residues are part of each CDR3. The D gene is left open where the match is weak. The size field is filled for only some rows; it gives once, few, many or a size class.

>.|TRBJ1-2|TRBV19|TRBD1
CASKGMGQTPYGYTF
TGTGCCAGTAAGGGCATGGGACAGACCCCCTATGGCTACACCTTC
>many|TRBJ1-6|TRBV10-3|.
CAIEEWCPPLHF
TGTGCCATTGAGGAGTGGTGTCCACCCCTCCACTTT
>.|TRBJ1-3|TRBV9|TRBD1
CASSGQGLGNTIYF
TGTGCCAGCAGCGGACAGGGACTTGGAAACACCATATATTTT
>few|TRBJ2-3|TRBV18|.
CASSSWTVKDTQYF
TGTGCCAGCTCATCATGGACAGTCAAAGATACGCAGTATTTT
>few|TRBJ1-2|TRBV7-9|.
CASKGRGGNYGYTF
TGTGCCAGCAAAGGCCGGGGGGGAAACTATGGCTACACCTTC
>.|TRBJ2-1|TRBV7-6|TRBD2
CASSLGLAAYNEQFF
TGTGCCAGCAGCCTGGGACTAGCGGCCTACAATGAGCAGTTCTTC
>few|TRBJ2-1|TRBV5-4|.
CASSFEQGGGEQFF
TGTGCCAGCAGCTTTGAGCAGGGTGGCGGTGAGCAGTTCTTC
>.|TRBJ1-2|TRBV28|.
CASSLSFRNYGYTF
TGTGCCAGCAGTTTGTCGTTCCGGAACTATGGCTACACCTTC
>few|TRBJ1-2|TRBV9|.
CASSIGTGGTTYGYTF
TGTGCCAGCAGTATCGGGACCGGGGGGACCACCTATGGCTACACCTTC
>few|TRBJ1-1|TRBV18|TRBD1
CASSPPGTGRGNTEAFF
TGTGCCAGCTCACCACCGGGGACAGGGCGCGGGAACACTGAAGCTTTCTTT
>few|TRBJ2-1|TRBV5-1|TRBD1
CASSETTGGFYNEQFF
TGCGCCAGCAGCGAGACGACAGGGGGCTTCTACAATGAGCAGTTCTTC
>.|TRBJ1-6|TRBV7-9|TRBD1
CASSSQDRGHSPLHF
TGTGCCAGCAGCTCCCAGGACAGGGGGCATTCACCCCTCCACTTT
>.|TRBJ2-5|TRBV20-1|.
CSLWGPETQYF
TGCAGTTTGTGGGGCCCCGAGACCCAGTACTTC
>few|TRBJ1-2|TRBV19|.
CASTPWTANYGYTF
TGTGCCAGTACCCCCTGGACAGCTAACTATGGCTACACCTTC
>few|TRBJ2-5|TRBV7-9|.
CASSRPGVETQYF
TGTGCCAGCAGCCGTCCGGGGGTGGAGACCCAGTACTTC
>.|TRBJ2-1|TRBV6-1|TRBD2
CASSDSGGPGYEQFF
TGTGCCAGCAGTGATAGCGGGGGGCCAGGTTATGAGCAGTTCTTC
>few|TRBJ2-5|TRBV11-1|TRBD2
CASSSLAGTQETQYF
TGTGCCAGCAGCTCCCTAGCGGGGACCCAAGAGACCCAGTACTTC
>few|TRBJ1-2|TRBV30|.
CASDFKGGYTF
TGTGCTTCGGACTTCAAGGGCGGCTACACCTTC
>few|TRBJ2-5|TRBV4-1|TRBD2
CASSQDLKRGGIQETQYF
TGCGCCAGCAGCCAAGATCTAAAGCGGGGGGGCATCCAAGAGACCCAGTACTTC
>.|TRBJ2-3|TRBV5-4|.
CASSLQAGGTDTQYF
TGTGCCAGCAGCTTGCAGGCAGGGGGCACAGATACGCAGTATTTT
>few|TRBJ2-4|TRBV18|.
CASSPIQGSDIQYF
TGTGCCAGCTCACCAATTCAGGGTTCAGACATTCAGTACTTC
>many|TRBJ2-7|TRBV15|TRBD2
CATSRTSGYEQYF
TGTGCCACCAGCAGGACTAGCGGGTACGAGCAGTACTTC
>few|TRBJ2-7|TRBV28|.
CASSLGGSSYEQYF
TGTGCCAGCAGTTTAGGAGGCAGCTCCTACGAGCAGTACTTC
>few|TRBJ2-5|TRBV18|.
CASSPAGLYQETQYF
TGTGCCAGCTCACCAGCAGGGCTGTACCAAGAGACCCAGTACTTC
>.|TRBJ2-3|TRBV5-1|TRBD2
CASSLLAGGTDTQYF
TGCGCCAGCAGCTTACTAGCGGGGGGAACAGATACGCAGTATTTT
>few|TRBJ2-1|TRBV7-2|.
CASSLVAGGSYNEQFF
TGTGCCAGCAGCTTGGTAGCTGGCGGATCCTACAATGAGCAGTTCTTC
>few|TRBJ2-3|TRBV29-1|TRBD1
CSVEEGQGYTDTQYF
TGCAGCGTTGAAGAGGGACAGGGATACACAGATACGCAGTATTTT
>.|TRBJ2-5|TRBV7-2|TRBD2
CASSAGTSGQETQYF
TGTGCCAGCAGCGCCGGGACTAGCGGCCAAGAGACCCAGTACTTC
>few|TRBJ2-6|TRBV7-2|.
CASSLGLFSGANVLTF
TGTGCCAGCAGCTTAGGGCTTTTCTCTGGGGCCAACGTCCTGACTTTC
>.|TRBJ1-2|TRBV28|.
CASRTLAGAWGYTF
TGTGCCAGCAGAACCCTCGCAGGGGCCTGGGGCTACACCTTC
>.|TRBJ2-1|TRBV19|.
CASSKGRGDIWYNEQFF
TGTGCCAGTAGTAAAGGCAGGGGGGACATTTGGTACAATGAGCAGTTCTTC
>few|TRBJ2-3|TRBV7-8|.
CASSRGVDTQYF
TGTGCCAGCAGTAGGGGCGTAGATACGCAGTATTTT
>.|TRBJ2-7|TRBV4-1|.
CASSHPRAGQNYEQYF
TGCGCCAGCAGCCACCCTAGGGCAGGACAGAACTACGAGCAGTACTTC
>many|TRBJ1-6|TRBV30|.
CAWRSNSPLHF
TGTGCCTGGAGGAGTAATTCACCCCTCCACTTT
>.|TRBJ2-7|TRBV28|.
CASSLGQLTYEQYF
TGTGCCAGCAGTTTAGGACAGCTTACCTACGAGCAGTACTTC
>.|TRBJ2-3|TRBV7-2|.
CASIPRVITDTQYF
TGTGCCAGCATCCCTCGGGTGATCACAGATACGCAGTATTTT